This TCR beta chain stems from a study of vaccination and CD4 T cells after COVID-19. Germline CDR1 and CDR2: SEHNR and FQNEAQ (reference sequence). Trimming shortened V by 5 bases and J by 10 bases, and 11 bases separated the two germline ends. This CDR3 contains 11 residues. The study sequenced cultured CD4+ T cell DNA using the Oncomine TCR Beta short-read assay. The authors extracted genomic DNA from cultured CD4+ T cells. TCRdb fed the PCR reads into MiXCR, producing one record per CDR3 protein. Seen here are more than 6,000 distinct CDR3 sequences, 60% to 80% observed once, and the top ten hold more than 30%. To note about this clonotype: Its antigen is unknown.

Sample treatment: approximately 9-day PBMC culture with coronavirus spike peptide pools or control peptides (ViraFEST assay). CD4+ T cells that came from the unexposed donor were collected before the COVID-19 pandemic (2011-2018). Antigen-specific T cells were expanded with peptide pools by ViraFEST, and TCRs were then sequenced. Study-level points and caveats: 304 of 307 vaccine-specific clones from convalescent patients were spike mono-reactive.

Sequences were obtained from CD4+ T cells from blood, cultured in vitro. The TCR sequence derives from a human donor in good health. This sequence joins TRBV7-9 and TRBJ1-1, with a possible D match to TRBD1 (5 bases). The CDR3 DNA reads as TGTGCCAGCAGCCTCAGGGATGCAGCTTTCTTT. Encoded protein: CASSLRDAAFF. Full variable domain (rest looked up from reference TRBV7-9 and TRBJ1-1): DTGVSQNPRHKITKRGQNVTFRCDPISEHNRLYWYRQTLGQGPEFLTYFQNEAQLEKSRLLSDRFSAERPKGSFSTLEIQRTEQGDSAMYLCASSLRDAAFFGQGTRLTVV.